A selection of T cell receptor beta chains follows, all from one sample in a study of cytomegalovirus exposure and HLA in healthy donors. Using immunoSEQ multiplex PCR, the repertoire was profiled, and TCRdb retains in-frame clones only, with some absent. The sample contains fewer than 250,000 clones, more than 75% of which appear only once. Material: PBMCs. The receptors stem from a woman aged 30 to 39 in good health and CMV-seropositive. The CDR3 runs from the conserved cysteine through the conserved F or W. Each record gives: D gene, J gene, V gene, CDR3 length, clone size, CDR3 protein, CDR3 DNA. The D gene is left open where the match is weak. Clone size is stated in some rows and not others, as once, few, many or a class when expanded.

d_call: TRBD1
j_call: TRBJ2-2
v_call: TRBV30
cdr3_length: 14
clone_size: NA
cdr3_aa: CAWREFDRDGELFF
cdr3_nt: TGTGCCTGGAGAGAATTCGACAGGGACGGGGAGCTGTTTTTT

d_call: NA
j_call: TRBJ2-7
v_call: TRBV27
cdr3_length: 14
clone_size: NA
cdr3_aa: CASSLTRSSNEQYF
cdr3_nt: TGTGCCAGCAGTCTCACTAGGAGTTCGAACGAGCAGTACTTC

d_call: NA
j_call: TRBJ2-7
v_call: TRBV5-4
cdr3_length: 14
clone_size: once
cdr3_aa: CASSLSRGSYEQYF
cdr3_nt: TGTGCCAGCAGCTTGTCCAGAGGTAGCTACGAGCAGTACTTC

d_call: NA
j_call: TRBJ2-5
v_call: TRBV11-2
cdr3_length: 14
clone_size: few
cdr3_aa: CASSPGVPTETQYF
cdr3_nt: TGTGCCAGCAGCCCCGGGGTCCCGACAGAGACCCAGTACTTC

d_call: NA
j_call: TRBJ2-3
v_call: TRBV5-4
cdr3_length: 18
clone_size: NA
cdr3_aa: CASSTPRQFGRSTDTQYF
cdr3_nt: TGTGCCAGCAGCACACCGAGACAGTTTGGCCGTAGCACAGATACGCAGTATTTT

d_call: TRBD2
j_call: TRBJ2-1
v_call: TRBV9
cdr3_length: 14
clone_size: NA
cdr3_aa: CASSSSGGADEQFF
cdr3_nt: TGTGCCAGCAGCTCTAGCGGGGGGGCCGATGAGCAGTTCTTC

d_call: NA
j_call: TRBJ2-3
v_call: TRBV5-1
cdr3_length: 15
clone_size: NA
cdr3_aa: CASSSWTDTSDTQYF
cdr3_nt: TGCGCCAGCAGCTCCTGGACAGACACTTCAGATACGCAGTATTTT

d_call: NA
j_call: TRBJ2-1
v_call: TRBV6-6
cdr3_length: 12
clone_size: NA
cdr3_aa: CASSYSTGGEFF
cdr3_nt: TGTGCCAGCAGTTACTCGACGGGGGGCGAGTTCTTC

d_call: NA
j_call: TRBJ1-4
v_call: TRBV19
cdr3_length: 15
clone_size: NA
cdr3_aa: CASSRRGIANEKLFF
cdr3_nt: TGTGCCAGTAGTAGAAGGGGTATAGCTAATGAAAAACTGTTTTTT

d_call: TRBD1
j_call: TRBJ1-5
v_call: TRBV7-2
cdr3_length: 17
clone_size: NA
cdr3_aa: CASSLGWGTASRVPQHF
cdr3_nt: TGTGCCAGCAGCTTAGGATGGGGGACAGCCTCCCGGGTGCCCCAGCATTTT

d_call: NA
j_call: TRBJ2-5
v_call: TRBV28
cdr3_length: 15
clone_size: NA
cdr3_aa: CASSLSTGWQETQYF
cdr3_nt: TGTGCCAGCAGTTTATCCACAGGGTGGCAAGAGACCCAGTACTTC

d_call: NA
j_call: TRBJ1-5
v_call: TRBV6-1
cdr3_length: 15
clone_size: NA
cdr3_aa: CASGGWLYSNQPQHF
cdr3_nt: TGTGCCAGCGGGGGGTGGCTCTATAGCAATCAGCCCCAGCATTTT

d_call: NA
j_call: TRBJ2-3
v_call: TRBV7-9
cdr3_length: 14
clone_size: NA
cdr3_aa: CSSGNRASTDTQYF
cdr3_nt: TGTTCCAGCGGGAACAGGGCTAGCACAGATACGCAGTATTTT

d_call: TRBD1
j_call: TRBJ2-2
v_call: TRBV10-3
cdr3_length: 14
clone_size: once
cdr3_aa: CATTDRGFTGELFF
cdr3_nt: TGTGCCACTACGGACAGGGGTTTTACCGGGGAGCTGTTTTTT

d_call: TRBD2
j_call: TRBJ2-5
v_call: TRBV5-1
cdr3_length: 14
clone_size: NA
cdr3_aa: CASRPGLGQETQYF
cdr3_nt: TGCGCCAGTAGACCGGGACTAGGTCAAGAGACCCAGTACTTC

d_call: TRBD1
j_call: TRBJ1-6
v_call: TRBV27
cdr3_length: 15
clone_size: NA
cdr3_aa: CASSLGDRRGSPLHF
cdr3_nt: TGTGCCAGCAGTCTAGGGGACAGGCGGGGTTCACCCCTCCACTTT

d_call: TRBD1
j_call: TRBJ2-3
v_call: TRBV5-1
cdr3_length: 15
clone_size: NA
cdr3_aa: CASSWTGAYTDTQYF
cdr3_nt: TGCGCCAGCAGCTGGACAGGCGCATACACAGATACGCAGTATTTT

d_call: NA
j_call: TRBJ1-5
v_call: TRBV10-3
cdr3_length: 13
clone_size: once
cdr3_aa: CAISMDRNQPQHF
cdr3_nt: TGTGCCATCAGTATGGACAGAAATCAGCCCCAGCATTTT

d_call: TRBD1
j_call: TRBJ2-7
v_call: TRBV5-5
cdr3_length: 15
clone_size: NA
cdr3_aa: CASSLGQGVSYEQYF
cdr3_nt: TGTGCCAGCAGCTTGGGACAGGGGGTCTCCTACGAGCAGTACTTC

d_call: NA
j_call: TRBJ1-5
v_call: TRBV18
cdr3_length: 15
clone_size: NA
cdr3_aa: CASSPEEGLNQPQHF
cdr3_nt: TGTGCCAGCTCACCAGAGGAGGGGCTCAATCAGCCCCAGCATTTT

d_call: NA
j_call: TRBJ2-3
v_call: TRBV5-4
cdr3_length: 16
clone_size: once
cdr3_aa: CASSARGKRSTDTQYF
cdr3_nt: TGTGCCAGCAGCGCCCGGGGGAAGAGGAGCACAGATACGCAGTATTTT

d_call: NA
j_call: TRBJ1-1
v_call: TRBV25-1
cdr3_length: 14
clone_size: NA
cdr3_aa: CASSPEPRSTEAFF
cdr3_nt: TGTGCCAGCAGTCCAGAACCGAGGAGCACTGAAGCTTTCTTT

d_call: NA
j_call: TRBJ2-1
v_call: TRBV25-1
cdr3_length: 16
clone_size: few
cdr3_aa: CASSDGTTSSYNEQFF
cdr3_nt: TGTGCCAGCAGTGATGGAACTACCAGCTCCTACAATGAGCAGTTCTTC

d_call: NA
j_call: TRBJ2-2
v_call: TRBV13
cdr3_length: 16
clone_size: NA
cdr3_aa: CASSLLVARDTGELFF
cdr3_nt: TGTGCCAGCAGTTTATTGGTAGCGAGGGACACCGGGGAGCTGTTTTTT

d_call: TRBD2
j_call: TRBJ2-1
v_call: TRBV29-1
cdr3_length: 15
clone_size: NA
cdr3_aa: CSVRLAGGVHNEQFF
cdr3_nt: TGCAGCGTCAGACTAGCGGGGGGTGTCCACAATGAGCAGTTCTTC

d_call: TRBD2
j_call: TRBJ2-7
v_call: TRBV6-5
cdr3_length: 15
clone_size: NA
cdr3_aa: CASSYSWTSFNEQYF
cdr3_nt: TGTGCCAGCAGTTACTCGTGGACTAGTTTCAACGAGCAGTACTTC

d_call: NA
j_call: TRBJ2-7
v_call: TRBV29-1
cdr3_length: 14
clone_size: NA
cdr3_aa: CSVGGQQTSYEQYF
cdr3_nt: TGCAGCGTTGGCGGACAACAGACCTCCTACGAGCAGTACTTC

d_call: NA
j_call: TRBJ2-3
v_call: TRBV19
cdr3_length: 13
clone_size: NA
cdr3_aa: CASSGTHTDTQYF
cdr3_nt: TGTGCCAGTAGTGGGACTCACACAGATACGCAGTATTTT

d_call: TRBD1
j_call: TRBJ1-6
v_call: TRBV18
cdr3_length: 15
clone_size: NA
cdr3_aa: CASLGTGAMDSPLHF
cdr3_nt: TGTGCCAGCTTAGGGACAGGGGCGATGGATTCACCCCTCCACTTT

d_call: NA
j_call: TRBJ2-2
v_call: TRBV13
cdr3_length: 15
clone_size: NA
cdr3_aa: CASSPTGTPTGELFF
cdr3_nt: TGTGCCAGCAGCCCAACCGGGACACCCACCGGGGAGCTGTTTTTT

d_call: NA
j_call: TRBJ2-7
v_call: TRBV4-1
cdr3_length: 14
clone_size: NA
cdr3_aa: CASSPSDRAYEQYF
cdr3_nt: TGCGCCAGCAGCCCCTCGGACAGAGCCTACGAGCAGTACTTC

d_call: TRBD1
j_call: TRBJ1-3
v_call: TRBV7-9
cdr3_length: 14
clone_size: once
cdr3_aa: CASVPGGSGNTIYF
cdr3_nt: TGTGCCAGCGTACCAGGGGGCTCTGGAAACACCATATATTTT

d_call: NA
j_call: TRBJ2-7
v_call: TRBV6-6
cdr3_length: 14
clone_size: NA
cdr3_aa: CASSFDSSSYEQYF
cdr3_nt: TGTGCCAGCAGCTTTGACAGCTCCTCCTACGAGCAGTACTTC

d_call: TRBD2
j_call: TRBJ2-1
v_call: TRBV2
cdr3_length: 16
clone_size: medium-sized
cdr3_aa: CASSVSAGGFYNEQFF
cdr3_nt: TGTGCCAGCAGTGTCTCAGCGGGGGGGTTTTACAATGAGCAGTTCTTC

d_call: NA
j_call: TRBJ2-3
v_call: TRBV29-1
cdr3_length: 12
clone_size: NA
cdr3_aa: CSYSYSTDTQYF
cdr3_nt: TGCAGCTACTCATATTCCACAGATACGCAGTATTTT

d_call: TRBD1
j_call: TRBJ2-1
v_call: TRBV5-1
cdr3_length: 15
clone_size: NA
cdr3_aa: CASSNQGAAYNEQFF
cdr3_nt: TGCGCCAGCAGCAACCAGGGGGCCGCCTACAATGAGCAGTTCTTC

d_call: TRBD1
j_call: TRBJ2-3
v_call: TRBV9
cdr3_length: 15
clone_size: NA
cdr3_aa: CASSPTGAVADTQYF
cdr3_nt: TGTGCCAGCAGCCCGACAGGGGCAGTCGCAGATACGCAGTATTTT

d_call: TRBD1
j_call: TRBJ2-7
v_call: TRBV11-1
cdr3_length: 13
clone_size: once
cdr3_aa: CASSLDRGHEQYF
cdr3_nt: TGTGCCAGCAGCTTAGACAGGGGCCACGAGCAGTACTTC

d_call: TRBD1
j_call: TRBJ2-1
v_call: TRBV11-3
cdr3_length: 15
clone_size: NA
cdr3_aa: CASSSPTGAYNEQFF
cdr3_nt: TGTGCCAGCAGCTCCCCAACAGGGGCCTACAATGAGCAGTTCTTC

d_call: NA
j_call: TRBJ1-5
v_call: TRBV5-1
cdr3_length: 18
clone_size: NA
cdr3_aa: CASTPRGGGIYSNQPQHF
cdr3_nt: TGCGCCAGCACACCCCGCGGTGGGGGGATTTATAGCAATCAGCCCCAGCATTTT

d_call: TRBD1
j_call: TRBJ1-1
v_call: TRBV28
cdr3_length: 13
clone_size: few
cdr3_aa: CASNRGVGTEAFF
cdr3_nt: TGTGCCAGCAACAGGGGTGTTGGCACTGAAGCTTTCTTT

d_call: NA
j_call: TRBJ1-4
v_call: TRBV27
cdr3_length: 16
clone_size: NA
cdr3_aa: CASSNRGGPTNEKLFF
cdr3_nt: TGTGCCAGCAGTAATAGGGGTGGCCCAACTAATGAAAAACTGTTTTTT

d_call: TRBD1
j_call: TRBJ2-5
v_call: TRBV5-1
cdr3_length: 15
clone_size: NA
cdr3_aa: CASSLRQGVTETQYF
cdr3_nt: TGCGCCAGCAGCCTCCGACAGGGGGTAACGGAGACCCAGTACTTC

d_call: TRBD1
j_call: TRBJ1-5
v_call: TRBV30
cdr3_length: 15
clone_size: NA
cdr3_aa: CAWSELGQGPRAQHF
cdr3_nt: TGTGCCTGGAGCGAATTGGGACAGGGCCCTCGGGCCCAGCATTTT

d_call: NA
j_call: TRBJ1-2
v_call: TRBV28
cdr3_length: 15
clone_size: NA
cdr3_aa: CASKVGGQHTYGYTF
cdr3_nt: TGTGCCAGCAAGGTCGGAGGCCAGCATACTTATGGCTACACCTTC

d_call: TRBD1
j_call: TRBJ2-3
v_call: TRBV10-3
cdr3_length: 14
clone_size: NA
cdr3_aa: CAIRQGVSTDTQYF
cdr3_nt: TGTGCCATCAGACAGGGGGTCAGCACAGATACGCAGTATTTT

d_call: NA
j_call: TRBJ1-4
v_call: TRBV15
cdr3_length: 19
clone_size: NA
cdr3_aa: CATSRDRLVLGGRYEKLFF
cdr3_nt: TGTGCCACCAGCAGAGATCGGCTCGTGTTGGGGGGGCGGTATGAAAAACTGTTTTTT

d_call: NA
j_call: TRBJ2-4
v_call: TRBV15
cdr3_length: 15
clone_size: NA
cdr3_aa: CATSRDWESKNIQYF
cdr3_nt: TGTGCCACCAGCAGAGATTGGGAGTCCAAAAACATTCAGTACTTC

d_call: TRBD1
j_call: TRBJ2-7
v_call: TRBV5-6
cdr3_length: 15
clone_size: NA
cdr3_aa: CASTPGDRGLHEQYF
cdr3_nt: TGTGCCAGCACCCCCGGGGACAGGGGTCTCCACGAGCAGTACTTC

d_call: NA
j_call: TRBJ2-6
v_call: TRBV28
cdr3_length: 16
clone_size: NA
cdr3_aa: CASETGAPSGANVLTF
cdr3_nt: TGTGCCAGCGAGACAGGCGCGCCCTCTGGGGCCAACGTCCTGACTTTC

d_call: TRBD1
j_call: TRBJ2-5
v_call: TRBV5-6
cdr3_length: 14
clone_size: NA
cdr3_aa: CASSLEDREETQYF
cdr3_nt: TGTGCCAGCAGCTTGGAGGACAGGGAAGAGACCCAGTACTTC

d_call: NA
j_call: TRBJ1-5
v_call: TRBV6-1
cdr3_length: 15
clone_size: few
cdr3_aa: CASSGRASGNQPQHF
cdr3_nt: TGTGCCAGCAGTGGTAGGGCCTCGGGGAATCAGCCCCAGCATTTT

d_call: NA
j_call: TRBJ1-2
v_call: TRBV19
cdr3_length: 15
clone_size: NA
cdr3_aa: CASSMGGTENYGYTF
cdr3_nt: TGTGCCAGTAGTATGGGCGGGACGGAAAACTATGGCTACACCTTC